The following is a TCR beta chain sequence with its context. This specimen comes from a study of breast tumors, draining lymph nodes, adjacent tissues. TCRdb redid the calling of the multiplex PCR reads with MiXCR, one entry per CDR3 protein. The sample gives 9,500 to 12,000 distinct CDR3 sequences, approximately 50% of which show up once; more than 30% is in the top ten. CDR3 length equals 14 residues. Germline values: CDR1 SGHNT, CDR2 YENEEA. V was pared by 5 bases and J by 5 bases, with 13 bases between. The receptor's source is a female donor with breast cancer. Some clones in this sample may be carry-over from other donors' samples. The sequencing input was breast tumor tissue. This chain joins TRBV11-3 and TRBJ2-1; D is perhaps TRBD2 (7 bases). CDR3 in amino acids: CASSRWGGNNEQFF. Written as DNA, the CDR3 is TGTGCCAGCAGCCGATGGGGGGGCAACAATGAGCAGTTCTTC.